This T cell receptor (beta chain) was sequenced in a study of cytotoxic CD8 clonotypes in ibrutinib-treated CLL. Across the whole study: Among patients, around 25 responded partially and 2 completely; approximately 14 then stayed remitted and some 12 progressed after median around 66 months.

Germline V gives CDR1 SNHLY, CDR2 FYNNEI. There are 12 residues in the CDR3. V dropped 0 bases and J dropped 8 bases, with 6 bases sitting between them. The table lists this clone with a few counts. The antigen is not known. Using immunoSEQ multiplex PCR, the repertoire was profiled, and TCRdb retains in-frame clones only, with some absent. The sample has around 50,000 clones, 56% seen once. Regarding the study as a whole: Baseline clonality was higher than in age-matched healthy donors and moved in step with circulating CD8+ T-cell counts.

This sequence joins TRBV2 and TRBJ2-3; D not certain. Sequenced here: PBMCs, sampled after 24 months of ibrutinib treatment. The clonotype comes from a human donor with chronic lymphocytic leukemia. The CDR3 loop is CASSEAPSTQYF. CDR3 in DNA: TGTGCCAGCAGTGAAGCTCCAAGTACGCAGTATTTT.